One sample yielded the 23 T cell receptor beta chains listed below, sequenced in a study of vaccination effects on CD4 cells after COVID-19. Assay used: immunoSEQ multiplex PCR; TCRdb lists only in-frame clones, some missing. In the table there are about 76,000 clones, roughly four fifths of which are singletons. Their antigens are not known. The culture ran for about eleven days before CD4+ T cells were isolated. The sample was CD4+ T cells from PBMCs cultured without peptide, taken before COVID-19 vaccination. The receptors were sampled from a human donor who received a COVID-19 vaccine.

The chain carries TRBV5-1 and TRBJ2-3; D possibly corresponds to TRBD2 (5 bases). The germline V gene has CDR1 SGHRS and CDR2 YFSETQ. The V end was cut by 4 bases, the J end by 1 base, with 10 bases between. This CDR3 comprises 14 residues. The CDR3 DNA reads TGCGCCAGCAGCCCGGGATCCGGCACAGATACGCAGTATTTT. Translation: CASSPGSGTDTQYF.

This chain uses TRBV6-5 with TRBJ2-5, with 10 nucleotides matching TRBD2. Germline CDR1 reads MNHEY; CDR2 reads SVGAGI. The junction had 4 bases not matched to a gene; V was cut back by 6 bases and J by 3 bases. This CDR3 has 14 residues. CDR3 coding DNA: TGTGCCAGCAGCCTCCTAGCGGGGGAAGAGACCCAGTACTTC. Encoded protein: CASSLLAGEETQYF.

The chain recombines TRBV5-1 with TRBJ1-5, with D possibly being TRBD1 (5 bases). Germline V gene data show CDR1 as SGHRS and CDR2 as YFSETQ. Trimming removed 1 base at V and 1 base at J, with 12 bases between. The length of the CDR3 is 16 residues. CDR3 coding DNA: TGCGCCAGCAGCTTGATGCCGGGGCAGAGCAATCAGCCCCAGCATTTT. This sequence encodes CASSLMPGQSNQPQHF.

This clone was counted between two and nine times. The chain joins TRBV5-4 to TRBJ1-2; D perhaps matches TRBD1 (5 bases). V dropped 6 bases and J dropped 9 bases, with 24 bases sitting between them. Germline lookup yields CDR1 SGHNT and CDR2 YYREEE (reference sequence). This CDR3 is 15 amino acids long. The CDR3 DNA follows: TGTGCCAGCAAGGGGACGGGCGTGAACCAGTATCGCTACACCTTC. Residues: CASKGTGVNQYRYTF. Supplemented by reference TRBV5-4 and TRBJ1-2, the full variable domain reads ETGVTQSPTHLIKTRGQQVTLRCSSQSGHNTVSWYQQALGQGPQFIFQYYREEENGRGNFPPRFSGLQFPNYSSELNVNALELDDSALYLCASKGTGVNQYRYTFGSGTRLTVV.

The chain recombines TRBV7-2 with TRBJ1-4; no clear D. This CDR3 is built from 14 residues. V dropped 5 bases and J dropped 2 bases, with 9 bases sitting between them. Germline V gives CDR1 SGHTA, CDR2 FQGNSA. For the CDR3, the DNA is TGTGCCAGCAGCGCGGGGTGGACTAATGAAAAACTGTTTTTT. This gives the protein CASSAGWTNEKLFF.

This chain uses TRBV7-2 with TRBJ1-5; perhaps TRBD1 as D (5 bases). The V and J ends lost 3 bases and 1 base respectively, with 10 bases between them. Looked up from germline, CDR1 is SGHTA and CDR2 is FQGNSA. The CDR3 sequence is 15 residues long. The CDR3 coding sequence is TGTGCCAGCAGCTTTCAGGGCGGAAGCAATCAGCCCCAGCATTTT. Translating gives CASSFQGGSNQPQHF.

The chain uses TRBV7-2 and TRBJ1-5; TRBD1 might be the D (6 bases). In germline, CDR1 is SGHTA, CDR2 FQGNSA. V lost 2 bases to trimming and J lost 3 bases, with 11 bases between them. The CDR3 totals 15 residues. CDR3 residues: CASSLFGQPNQPQHF. The CDR3 DNA follows: TGTGCCAGCAGCTTATTTGGACAGCCCAATCAGCCCCAGCATTTT.

This clone occurred a few times. This rearrangement joins TRBV4-1 to TRBJ1-1; 7 nucleotides align to TRBD1. CDR3 length: 17 residues. The germline CDR1 and CDR2 sequences are MGHRA and YSYEKL. After removal of 4 bases from V and 2 bases from J, the junction contained 13 bases not matched to a gene. The CDR3 region is CASSPRAPTGENTEAFF. CDR3 in DNA: TGCGCCAGCAGCCCAAGAGCGCCCACAGGGGAAAACACTGAAGCTTTCTTT.

The CDR3 protein is CASSLITGNIQYF. The CDR3 nucleotides are TGCGCCAGCAGCTTGATCACGGGAAACATTCAGTACTTC. The V and J genes are TRBV5-1 and TRBJ2-4; D uncertain. This CDR3 has 13 residues. Germline CDR1 is SGHRS and CDR2 is YFSETQ. V was trimmed by 1 base and J by 6 bases, leaving 8 bases between them. The full variable domain, its missing parts supplied by reference TRBV5-1 and TRBJ2-4, is KAGVTQTPRYLIKTRGQQVTLSCSPISGHRSVSWYQQTPGQGLQFLFEYFSETQRNKGNFPGRFSGRQFSNSRSEMNVSTLELGDSALYLCASSLITGNIQYFGAGTRLSVL.

The chain carries TRBV18 and TRBJ1-2; possibly TRBD1 for D (6 bases). Germline CDR1 is KGHSH and CDR2 is LQKENI. The CDR3 has 15 residues. Trimming pared 3 bases from V and 1 base from J, leaving 12 bases between. The CDR3 nucleotides are TGTGCCAGCTCACCGTGGACAGACTTTAACTATGGCTACACCTTC. Translated: CASSPWTDFNYGYTF.

The V gene is TRBV12-3 or TRBV12-4, the J gene TRBJ1-2; D call uncertain. Trimming shortened V by 5 bases and J by 8 bases, and 9 bases separated the two germline ends. The CDR3 length is 11 residues. The CDR3 sequence is CASSRGWGYTF. The CDR3, as DNA: TGTGCCAGCAGTCGCGGGTGGGGCTACACCTTC.

This sequence joins TRBV12-3 or TRBV12-4 and TRBJ2-3, with 7 bases lining up with TRBD2. V dropped 4 bases and J dropped 8; count of bases not matched to a gene: 3. The CDR3 has 12 amino acids. This CDR3 reads CASSSRLATQYF. Written as DNA, the CDR3 is TGTGCCAGCAGTTCAAGACTAGCTACGCAGTATTTT.

The rearrangement links TRBV2 to TRBJ1-2, with a weak D call TRBD1 (6 bases). The V and J ends lost 1 base and 7 bases respectively, with 13 bases between them. This CDR3 region has 14 residues. From germline, CDR1 is SNHLY and CDR2 FYNNEI. This chain's CDR3 is CASSEDRVGSGYTF. The DNA for the CDR3 is TGTGCCAGCAGTGAAGACAGGGTGGGGAGTGGCTACACCTTC.

The J gene is TRBJ1-2, the V gene TRBV7-2, with D perhaps TRBD1 (5 bases). Germline loops: CDR1 SGHTA, CDR2 FQGNSA. The CDR3 spans 14 residues. Trimming pared 0 bases from V and 8 bases from J, leaving 13 bases between. In nucleotides, the CDR3 is TGTGCCAGCAGCTTAGCGCCACAGGTGATCGGCTACACCTTC. Protein product: CASSLAPQVIGYTF.

The CDR3 protein is CASSQLTGGDTGELFF. Written as DNA, the CDR3 is TGCGCCAGCAGCCAACTCACAGGGGGAGACACCGGGGAGCTGTTTTTT. This chain uses TRBV4-3 with TRBJ2-2; 8 bases agree with TRBD1. There are 16 residues in the CDR3. Germline-derived CDR1 and CDR2 are LGHNA and YSLEER. V lost 2 bases to trimming and J lost 3 bases; unmatched junction nucleotides: 5.

This clone was seen a single time. The V and J genes are TRBV30 and TRBJ1-4; D call uncertain. There are 14 residues in the CDR3. The V end lost 0 bases, the J end lost 0 bases, and 5 bases lay between the germline ends. Germline V gives CDR1 GTSNPN, CDR2 SVGIG (reference sequence). DNA of the CDR3: TGTGCCTGGAGTGTTGAGTCAACTAATGAAAAACTGTTTTTT. Encoded protein: CAWSVESTNEKLFF.

The rearrangement uses TRBV6-5 and TRBJ2-6; D is possibly TRBD1 (6 bases). The CDR3 consists of 14 residues. V dropped 11 bases and J dropped 0 bases, with 11 bases sitting between them. The V gene's germline CDR1 is MNHEY and CDR2 SVGAGI. The CDR3 is CAGTGSSGANVLTF. The CDR3 DNA is TGTGCCGGAACAGGGAGCTCTGGGGCCAACGTCCTGACTTTC.

This clone has only one observation. The rearrangement uses TRBV6-5 and TRBJ2-3; perhaps TRBD2 as D (6 bases). CDR1 and CDR2 (germline): MNHEY, SVGAGI. V was shortened by 6 bases and J by 6 bases, with 16 bases between the two germline ends. The CDR3 totals 14 residues. The CDR3 DNA follows: TGTGCCAGCAGCCCCCTCCGACGGGGGGATACGCAGTATTTT. Translation: CASSPLRRGDTQYF.

The chain is built from TRBV12-5 and TRBJ2-5, with 10 bases identical to TRBD2. Trimming took 5 bases from V and 3 from J; bases not matched to a gene: 6. This CDR3 spans 15 amino acids. Germline V gives CDR1 LGHNT, CDR2 FRNRAP. CDR3 sequence: CASGPKAGGEETQYF. CDR3 in DNA: TGTGCTAGTGGTCCAAAAGCGGGGGGGGAAGAGACCCAGTACTTC.

The chain joins TRBV24-1 to TRBJ2-2, with TRBD1 as a possible D gene (6 bases). The length of the CDR3 is 16 residues. Trimming removed 5 bases from V and 6 bases from J, with 18 bases in between. In germline, CDR1 is KGHDR, CDR2 SFDVKD. CDR3 coding DNA: TGTGCCACCAGTGGGGTCGCAGGGGCTGTCTCCGGGGAGCTGTTTTTT. Translation gives CATSGVAGAVSGELFF.

V and J are TRBV2 and TRBJ2-5, with 9 bases matching TRBD2. CDR1 SNHLY and CDR2 FYNNEI come from the germline V gene. This CDR3 comprises 15 residues. Unmatched junction bases numbered 3, after V lost 3 bases and J lost 1 base. The CDR3 region is CASSDGSGGQETQYF. DNA for the CDR3: TGTGCCAGCAGTGACGGTAGCGGGGGCCAAGAGACCCAGTACTTC.

J is TRBJ1-5 and V is TRBV2, with a tentative D call TRBD1 (5 bases). The V gene's germline CDR1 is SNHLY and CDR2 FYNNEI. The CDR3 covers 15 residues. V gave up 5 bases and J gave up 1 base, with 12 bases separating them. The CDR3 region is CASSTLGGSNQPQHF. CDR3 DNA: TGTGCCAGCAGTACCCTCGGGGGAAGCAATCAGCCCCAGCATTTT.

This rearrangement joins TRBV5-1 to TRBJ1-2; D ambiguous. V was pared by 0 bases and J by 0 bases, with 6 bases between. This CDR3 has 14 residues. The germline CDR1 and CDR2 sequences are SGHRS and YFSETQ. The CDR3 region has the DNA TGCGCCAGCAGCTTGGCGGCTTCTAACTATGGCTACACCTTC. Translating gives CASSLAASNYGYTF. Full variable domain (missing parts from reference TRBV5-1 and TRBJ1-2): KAGVTQTPRYLIKTRGQQVTLSCSPISGHRSVSWYQQTPGQGLQFLFEYFSETQRNKGNFPGRFSGRQFSNSRSEMNVSTLELGDSALYLCASSLAASNYGYTFGSGTRLTVV.